The next 23 T cell receptor beta chains were all read from a single sample in a study of T cell responses to AZD1222 COVID-19 vaccine. Method: immunoSEQ multiplex PCR; TCRdb's copy keeps in-frame clones and lacks some. The sample holds 110,000 to 150,000 clones, around 89% seen once. This specimen consisted of peripheral blood, obtained 28 days after the second AZD1222 dose. The source is an adult who received the AZD1222 COVID-19 vaccine.

In its sample, this clone was seen a few times. The CDR3 DNA is TGTGCCAGCAGCTTAGCGCCCCTCCGGATGAACACTGAAGCTTTCTTT. Translating gives CASSLAPLRMNTEAFF. The chain recombines TRBV7-2 with TRBJ1-1; D gene ambiguous. The CDR3 has 16 residues. Germline V gene lookup returns CDR1 SGHTA and CDR2 FQGNSA. The ends were cut back, 0 bases at V and 0 bases at J, with 11 bases in the middle.

The chain carries TRBV28 and TRBJ2-4; D ambiguous. Trimming cost V 4 bases and J 0 bases, with 10 bases left between them. Germline CDR1 is MDHEN and CDR2 is SYDVKM. The CDR3 spans 15 residues. The CDR3 region has the DNA TGTGCCAGCAGTTCGCGATCTCTAGCCAAAAACATTCAGTACTTC. This gives the protein CASSSRSLAKNIQYF.

The J gene is TRBJ2-3, the V gene TRBV7-2, with D unresolved. Germline CDR1 is SGHTA and CDR2 is FQGNSA. The length of the CDR3 is 13 residues. V was cut by 3 bases and J by 2 bases, with 6 bases left in between. The CDR3 sequence is CASSLVITDTQYF. CDR3 DNA: TGTGCCAGCAGCTTGGTAATCACAGATACGCAGTATTTT.

This clone has just one count. The rearrangement links TRBV18 to TRBJ1-2; 9 nucleotides match TRBD1. V shed 3 bases and J 0 bases; nucleotides not matched to a gene: 11. CDR3 length: 18 amino acids. In germline, CDR1 is KGHSH, CDR2 LQKENI. As DNA, the CDR3 is TGTGCCAGCTCACCCTTCCACGGACAGGGGTGGGCTAACTATGGCTACACCTTC. It encodes CASSPFHGQGWANYGYTF.

The J gene is TRBJ2-7, the V gene TRBV5-1; possible D gene TRBD2, 5 bases. Germline values: CDR1 SGHRS, CDR2 YFSETQ. The CDR3 spans 13 residues. Trimming shortened V by 2 bases and J by 6 bases, and 12 bases separated the two germline ends. The CDR3 sequence: CASSFVNEGEQYF. As DNA, the CDR3 is TGCGCCAGCAGCTTTGTAAACGAGGGCGAGCAGTACTTC.

Here the CDR3 reads CATSRGGGVGNTIYF. In DNA form, the CDR3 reads TGTGCCACCAGCAGAGGGGGAGGGGTTGGAAACACCATATATTTT. This chain uses TRBV15 with TRBJ1-3; D is possibly TRBD1 (5 bases). From germline, CDR1 is LNHNV and CDR2 YYDKDF (reference sequence). This CDR3 has 15 amino acids. Trimming pared 1 base from V and 3 bases from J, leaving 10 bases between.

The chain combines TRBV18 with TRBJ2-1; D is unclear. Trimming cost V 3 bases and J 3 bases, with 6 bases left between them. CDR3 size: 13 residues. Germline CDR1 and CDR2: KGHSH and LQKENI. The CDR3 is CASSPGNYNEQFF. The CDR3, as DNA: TGTGCCAGCTCACCGGGGAACTACAATGAGCAGTTCTTC.

The J gene is TRBJ1-3, the V gene TRBV10-2; D not certain. Per germline, CDR1 WSHSY and CDR2 SAAADI. The V gene lost 9 bases and the J gene lost 4 bases, with 10 bases spanning the gap. This CDR3 spans 12 amino acids. The CDR3 DNA sequence: TGCGCCAGACCGGACTTGGGAAACACCATATATTTT. Translation gives CARPDLGNTIYF.

In DNA form, the CDR3 reads TGTGCCAGCAGTTCCGGGGCCGGCGGGGAGCAGTTCTTC. Protein product: CASSSGAGGEQFF. This chain connects TRBV28 to TRBJ2-1, with D perhaps assigned TRBD1 or TRBD2 (5 bases each). V was cut by 4 bases and J by 10 bases, with 14 bases left in between. The CDR3 extends over 13 amino acids. Germline CDR1 reads MDHEN; CDR2 reads SYDVKM. The full variable domain, its missing parts supplied by reference TRBV28 and TRBJ2-1, is DVKVTQSSRYLVKRTGEKVFLECVQDMDHENMFWYRQDPGLGLRLIYFSYDVKMKEKGDIPEGYSVSREKKERFSLILESASTNQTSMYLCASSSGAGGEQFFGPGTRLTVL.

V is TRBV11-2 and J is TRBJ1-5; D unresolved. Deletions cut 3 bases from V and 0 bases from J, with 9 bases between. This CDR3 is 15 amino acids long. From germline, CDR1 is SGHAT and CDR2 FQNNGV. The chain's CDR3 is CASSLTGNSNQPQHF. Here the CDR3 DNA reads TGTGCCAGCAGCTTGACTGGAAATAGCAATCAGCCCCAGCATTTT. Full variable domain (remainder filled in from reference TRBV11-2 and TRBJ1-5): EAGVAQSPRYKIIEKRQSVAFWCNPISGHATLYWYQQILGQGPKLLIQFQNNGVVDDSQLPKDRFSAERLKGVDSTLKIQPAKLEDSAVYLCASSLTGNSNQPQHFGDGTRLSIL.

The chain uses TRBV5-1 and TRBJ2-7; D assignment may be TRBD1 or TRBD2 (5 bases each). The germline V and J ends were trimmed by 1 base and 4 bases, with 12 bases remaining between them. The CDR3 extends over 14 amino acids. Looked up from germline, CDR1 is SGHRS and CDR2 is YFSETQ. CDR3 protein: CASSLRPGPYEQYF. CDR3 DNA sequence: TGCGCCAGCAGCTTGCGTCCGGGACCATACGAGCAGTACTTC. Complete variable domain (other parts from reference TRBV5-1 and TRBJ2-7): KAGVTQTPRYLIKTRGQQVTLSCSPISGHRSVSWYQQTPGQGLQFLFEYFSETQRNKGNFPGRFSGRQFSNSRSEMNVSTLELGDSALYLCASSLRPGPYEQYFGPGTRLTVT.

The rearrangement joins TRBV28 to TRBJ1-1, with TRBD1 as a possible D gene (5 bases). The CDR3 runs to 15 residues. Trimming removed 3 bases from V and 1 base from J, with 12 bases in between. Germline CDR1 and CDR2: MDHEN and SYDVKM. The CDR3 nucleotides are TGTGCCAGCAGTTTGGGACTCAAGAGGAACACTGAAGCTTTCTTT. Translation: CASSLGLKRNTEAFF.

V and J are TRBV19 and TRBJ1-5; D remains unclear. Trimming cost V 7 bases and J 4 bases, with 8 bases left between them. The CDR3 sequence is 12 residues long. CDR1 and CDR2 (germline): LNHDA, SQIVND (reference sequence). CDR3 sequence reads: CASNGGNQPQHF. The CDR3, as DNA: TGTGCCAGTAATGGAGGGAATCAGCCCCAGCATTTT.

CDR3 DNA: TGTGCCAGCAGCTTACAGCGGGGGGGCAGGGAGCAGTACTTC. Translation: CASSLQRGGREQYF. The chain is built from TRBV7-2 and TRBJ2-7; TRBD2 aligns across 10 bases. Germline values: CDR1 SGHTA, CDR2 FQGNSA. This CDR3 comprises 14 residues. V gave up 2 bases and J gave up 7 bases; unmatched junction bases: 5.

As DNA, the CDR3 is TGTGCCATCAGCCTACAGGGGCGGGACGTGAACACTGAAGCTTTCTTT. This gives the protein CAISLQGRDVNTEAFF. The chain joins TRBV10-3 to TRBJ1-1; the match to TRBD1 covers 7 bases. Looked up from germline, CDR1 is ENHRY and CDR2 is SYGVKD. Trimming removed 6 bases from V and 0 bases from J; junction bases left unmatched: 10. This CDR3 spans 16 amino acids.

In nucleotides, the CDR3 is TGTGCCAGCAGTACGGTCTCTGGAAACACCATATATTTT. Translating gives CASSTVSGNTIYF. The chain is built from TRBV5-6 and TRBJ1-3; D not certain. CDR1 and CDR2 (germline): SGHDT, YYEEEE. The CDR3 totals 13 residues. Trimming stripped 5 bases from V and 0 bases from J, with 6 bases between.

CDR3 amino acids: CAWSGGNQPQHF. The CDR3 coding sequence is TGTGCCTGGAGTGGGGGCAATCAGCCCCAGCATTTT. This sequence joins TRBV30 and TRBJ1-5, with unresolved D. Trimming stripped 1 base from V and 2 bases from J, with 3 bases between. The CDR3 contains 12 residues. Germline loops: CDR1 GTSNPN, CDR2 SVGIG (reference sequence).

This clone was recorded once. The chain joins TRBV28 to TRBJ1-5; TRBD1 aligns across 7 bases. This CDR3 is built from 13 residues. V shed 6 bases and J 6 bases; nucleotides not matched to a gene: 5. Germline loops: CDR1 MDHEN, CDR2 SYDVKM. Written as DNA, the CDR3 is TGTGCCAGCAGCAGGGGGGGAACTCAGCCCCAGCATTTT. Translating it yields CASSRGGTQPQHF. The full variable domain, in which reference TRBV28 and TRBJ1-5 provide the parts outside the CDR3, is DVKVTQSSRYLVKRTGEKVFLECVQDMDHENMFWYRQDPGLGLRLIYFSYDVKMKEKGDIPEGYSVSREKKERFSLILESASTNQTSMYLCASSRGGTQPQHFGDGTRLSIL.

The V and J genes are TRBV18 and TRBJ1-1; 10 bases map to TRBD1. The J segment lost 5 bases and the V segment lost 5 bases, leaving 5 bases of the junction unmatched. The CDR3 sequence is 14 residues long. Looked up from germline, CDR1 is KGHSH and CDR2 is LQKENI. CDR3 loop: CASSRDRGGTEAFF. In DNA form, the CDR3 reads TGTGCCAGCTCAAGGGACAGGGGAGGAACTGAAGCTTTCTTT.

The chain joins TRBV6-2 or TRBV6-3 to TRBJ1-5; D not resolved. In germline, CDR1 is MNHEY, CDR2 SVGEGT. CDR3 length: 15 amino acids. Trimming pared 6 bases from V and 0 bases from J, leaving 12 bases between. CDR3 sequence reads: CASSDPTGSNQPQHF. CDR3 bases: TGTGCCAGCAGCGATCCGACGGGTAGCAATCAGCCCCAGCATTTT.

This chain joins TRBV7-2 and TRBJ1-1, with TRBD1 matching 7 bases. V lost 5 bases to trimming and J lost 2 bases; unmatched junction nucleotides: 8. Germline CDR1 reads SGHTA; CDR2 reads FQGNSA. CDR3 length equals 15 residues. The CDR3 loop reads CASSPSRQGNTEAFF. The CDR3 DNA is TGTGCCAGCAGCCCCTCCCGACAGGGAAACACTGAAGCTTTCTTT.

This clone was seen once. The chain has TRBV7-9 and TRBJ2-6, with D perhaps TRBD1 or TRBD2 (5 bases each). The CDR3 totals 19 residues. The germline gives CDR1 SEHNR, CDR2 FQNEAQ (reference sequence). V lost 1 base and J 1 base, leaving 17 bases between the germline ends. The CDR3 spells CASSLGLRKGRSGANVLTF. CDR3 in DNA: TGTGCCAGCAGCTTAGGTCTGCGGAAGGGGAGATCTGGGGCCAACGTCCTGACTTTC.

The rearrangement links TRBV7-2 to TRBJ2-7, with 9 nucleotides matching TRBD2. This CDR3 spans 14 amino acids. J was trimmed by 4 bases and V by 4 bases; bases with no gene match: 5. Germline-derived CDR1 and CDR2 are SGHTA and FQGNSA. The CDR3 sequence is CASSSYLAGYEQYF. In DNA form, the CDR3 reads TGTGCCAGCAGCTCATACCTAGCGGGGTACGAGCAGTACTTC.